This T cell receptor (beta chain) was identified during a study of CD8+ T cells in alopecia areata. In the study overall: Each day, treated patients took oral tofacitinib twice, at 5 to 10 mg per dose. Study-wide points: Elevated clonality characterized lesional scalp relative to normal scalp, particularly in alopecia totalis/universalis. On tofacitinib, scalp clonality and expanded CD8+ clones among top 100 fell significantly. It was less clear whether patients shared TCRs than it was in mice, possibly because of HLA.

RNA was isolated and reverse transcribed to cDNA, the sequencing template. Here immunoSEQ multiplex PCR was the method, and the copy in TCRdb shows in-frame clones only, minus some. The sample shows approximately 280,000 clones, nearly 60% of them seen only once. In the case of this clone: What it binds is unknown.

Treatment meaning: oral pan-JAK inhibitor, 5-10 mg twice daily. V shed 8 bases and J shed 13 bases, with 15 bases lying between them. CDR1 and CDR2 from the germline V gene are SQVTM and ANQGSEA. This CDR3 is built from 9 residues. The V and J genes are TRBV29-1 and TRBJ2-7; D gene ambiguous. The sample in question was CD4+ T cells sorted from blood, obtained at week 24, from a patient treated with tofacitinib. This receptor was obtained from a human donor with alopecia areata. CDR3 residues: CSTGPPLYF. DNA of the CDR3: TGCAGCACTGGACCACCACTTTACTTC.